What follows describes a single T cell receptor beta chain. What it binds is not known. This specimen comes from a study of lymphopenia after photon versus proton radiotherapy. Clones were read by immunoSEQ multiplex PCR, and TCRdb kept only the in-frame ones, dropping some. The sample includes 150,000 to 200,000 clones, approximately 91% seen only once; the top ten take 4% to 5%. Study-wide results and caveats: Larger post-nadir TCR diversity loss correlated inversely with survival in deceased patients.

V shed 7 bases and J shed 2 bases, with 14 bases lying between them. The germline CDR1 and CDR2 sequences are MNHEY and SMNVEV (reference sequence). The CDR3 extends over 15 amino acids. This sequence joins TRBV27 and TRBJ2-2; possibly TRBD2 for D (6 bases). This TCR was sampled from a man between 45 and 60 years old with gastric cancer. The sample was peripheral blood, taken from a patient treated with photon-based radiotherapy. This chain's CDR3 is CASKRGGGNTGELFF. CDR3 bases: TGTGCCAGCAAGAGGGGAGGAGGAAACACCGGGGAGCTGTTTTTT.